The 30 T cell receptor beta chains reported below all come from one sample, sequenced in a study of early T cells in non-severe SARS-CoV-2 infection. MiXCR, applied by TCRdb to the 5' RACE reads, yields one record per CDR3 protein. The sample shows 90,000 to 120,000 distinct CDR3 sequences, 11% of them seen only once. Sequenced sample: whole blood. These receptors were collected from an adult who was a healthcare worker with PCR-confirmed SARS-CoV-2 infection or an uninfected control (not recorded which).

This clonotype was seen repeatedly, ten times or more. The rearrangement uses TRBV5-4 and TRBJ2-1; D is ambiguous. Trimming stripped 4 bases from V and 9 bases from J, with 17 bases between. Per the germline V gene, CDR1 is SGHNT and CDR2 is YYREEE (reference sequence). This CDR3 is built from 14 residues. The CDR3 loop is CASSADGSRGEQFF. CDR3 DNA sequence: TGTGCCAGCAGCGCAGACGGGTCCCGAGGTGAGCAGTTCTTC. The complete variable domain, with remaining parts taken from reference TRBV5-4 and TRBJ2-1, reads ETGVTQSPTHLIKTRGQQVTLRCSSQSGHNTVSWYQQALGQGPQFIFQYYREEENGRGNFPPRFSGLQFPNYSSELNVNALELDDSALYLCASSADGSRGEQFFGPGTRLTVL.

This clonotype was seen a few times. The rearrangement uses TRBV12-3 or TRBV12-4 and TRBJ2-5, with D perhaps TRBD2 (5 bases). V lost 5 bases and J lost 4, with 11 bases in between. The CDR3 contains 13 residues. The CDR3 region is CASSHGGGETQYF. In DNA form, the CDR3 reads TGTGCCAGCAGTCACGGAGGAGGAGAGACCCAGTACTTC.

The chain carries TRBV4-3 and TRBJ2-7; D is unclear. CDR3 length: 13 residues. V was shortened by 1 base and J by 5 bases, with 9 bases between the two germline ends. The germline CDR1 and CDR2 sequences are LGHNA and YSLEER. The DNA of the CDR3 is TGCGCCAGCAGCCAAGGCCCCCGCAACGAGCAGTACTTC. Its translation is CASSQGPRNEQYF.

A word on this clonotype: This sequence may be a read error, since a much larger clone differs from it by one base. V gene TRBV28 combines with J gene TRBJ2-7, with TRBD1 matching over 7 bases. V was pared by 1 base and J by 6 bases, with 6 bases of the junction left unmatched. There are 14 residues in the CDR3. CDR1 and CDR2 (germline): MDHEN, SYDVKM. The CDR3 sequence: CASSLFATGSEQYF. DNA for the CDR3: TGTGCCAGCAGTTTATTCGCGACAGGGTCCGAGCAGTACTTC.

In this sample, this clonotype turned up a few times. The chain carries TRBV28 and TRBJ2-3; the D gene is possibly TRBD2 (5 bases). The CDR3 is 14 amino acids. V lost 3 bases, J lost 1 base, and 8 bases lay in between. The germline CDR1 and CDR2 sequences are MDHEN and SYDVKM. The CDR3 loop reads CASSLGSGTDTQYF. The CDR3 nucleotides are TGTGCCAGCAGTTTGGGTAGCGGCACAGATACGCAGTATTTT.

This clonotype has a count of ten or more. The chain couples TRBV28 to TRBJ2-5; TRBD2 is a possible D gene (6 bases). The CDR3 is made up of 14 amino acids. Germline CDR1 reads MDHEN; CDR2 reads SYDVKM. Trimming pared 8 bases from V and 7 bases from J, leaving 20 bases between. The CDR3 here is CASARPERRVTQYF. CDR3 bases: TGTGCCAGCGCCAGGCCAGAGCGGAGGGTGACCCAGTACTTC. The full variable domain, with the rest looked up from reference TRBV28 and TRBJ2-5, is DVKVTQSSRYLVKRTGEKVFLECVQDMDHENMFWYRQDPGLGLRLIYFSYDVKMKEKGDIPEGYSVSREKKERFSLILESASTNQTSMYLCASARPERRVTQYFGPGTRLLVL.

The chain uses TRBV28 and TRBJ2-1, with D maybe TRBD2 (6 bases). Trimming took 10 bases from V and 5 from J, leaving 15 bases between them. The CDR3 sequence is 13 residues long. The germline CDR1 and CDR2 sequences are MDHEN and SYDVKM. Here the CDR3 reads CAILDWTNNEQFF. The CDR3 coding sequence is TGTGCCATACTAGACTGGACTAACAATGAGCAGTTCTTC.

The table lists this clonotype with many counts. This chain uses TRBV10-3 with TRBJ1-1; D gene uncertain. Trimming left V 10 bases short and J 5 bases short, with 17 bases between. There are 13 residues in the CDR3. Germline V gene lookup returns CDR1 ENHRY and CDR2 SYGVKD. CDR3 sequence (DNA): TGTGCCAGCGAAGCCGGCGTGGAGACTGAAGCTTTCTTT. It specifies CASEAGVETEAFF.

The chain is built from TRBV30 and TRBJ2-3; 7 bases agree with TRBD2. Trimming took 5 bases from V and 6 from J; bases not matched to a gene: 11. The CDR3 is 14 amino acids. Germline CDR1 reads GTSNPN; CDR2 reads SVGIG (reference sequence). The CDR3 DNA is TGTGCCTGGGGAATATCGGGAGGATGGGATACGCAGTATTTT. Its translation: CAWGISGGWDTQYF.

This clonotype occurred a few times. V usage is TRBV29-1 and J usage is TRBJ2-7, with D perhaps TRBD2 (6 bases). The germline CDR1 and CDR2 sequences are SQVTM and ANQGSEA. V lost 1 base and J lost 7, with 14 bases in between. The length of the CDR3 is 13 residues. The CDR3 spells CSVEAEAGREQYF. The CDR3 coding sequence is TGCAGCGTTGAAGCAGAGGCGGGGAGGGAGCAGTACTTC.

This clonotype has just a few counts. J is TRBJ1-1 and V is TRBV6-6, with unresolved D. The CDR3 extends over 18 amino acids. Trimming shortened V by 6 bases and J by 0 bases, and 23 bases separated the two germline ends. Germline V CDR1 and CDR2: MNHNY, SVGAGI (reference sequence). This chain's CDR3 is CASRLESRATPLNTEAFF. Here the CDR3 DNA reads TGTGCCAGCAGGTTAGAGAGCAGAGCTACTCCCTTGAACACTGAAGCTTTCTTT.

This clonotype was recorded a few times. The chain is built from TRBV20-1 and TRBJ1-5, with D tentatively TRBD1 (5 bases). Deletions cut 6 bases from V and 5 bases from J, with 8 bases between. The germline V gene has CDR1 DFQATT and CDR2 SNEGSKA (reference sequence). This CDR3 is built from 11 residues. The CDR3 DNA follows: TGCAGTGCAGGGGTGGATCAGCCCCAGCATTTT. Translation: CSAGVDQPQHF.

The table lists this clonotype with a few counts. This chain connects TRBV15 to TRBJ2-4, with 7 bases lining up with TRBD1. The V segment lost 6 bases and the J segment 0 bases; nucleotides outside the gene matches: 5. Per germline, CDR1 LNHNV and CDR2 YYDKDF (reference sequence). This CDR3 has 15 amino acids. CDR3 bases: TGTGCCACCAGTGGACAGGCACTAGCCAAAAACATTCAGTACTTC. Translation gives CATSGQALAKNIQYF.

This sequence joins TRBV11-1 and TRBJ2-7; no clear D. Germline V CDR1 and CDR2: SGHAT, FQDESV (reference sequence). This CDR3 is built from 13 residues. V shed 6 bases and J shed 6 bases, with 15 bases lying between them. CDR3 in DNA: TGTGCCAGCAGAGGAAGTCTAGTGGGCGAGCAGTACTTC. Translating it yields CASRGSLVGEQYF.

This clonotype came up many times. The V call is TRBV20-1, the J call TRBJ2-1, with TRBD2 identical over 11 bases. The length of the CDR3 is 15 residues. Unmatched junction bases numbered 11, after V lost 6 bases and J lost 7 bases. Germline assignment: CDR1 DFQATT and CDR2 SNEGSKA (reference sequence). The DNA of the CDR3 is TGCAGTGCGCCAACTAGCGGGAGAATCTGGAATGAGCAGTTCTTC. Translating it yields CSAPTSGRIWNEQFF.

This clonotype was seen more than once but under ten times. The chain is built from TRBV5-4 and TRBJ2-7; TRBD2 is a possible D gene (7 bases). Deletions cut 5 bases from V and 0 bases from J, with 15 bases between. This CDR3 spans 15 amino acids. Germline V gene sequence: CDR1 SGHNT, CDR2 YYREEE (reference sequence). In nucleotides, the CDR3 is TGTGCCAGCAGTTCCGGGGGGCATTTCTCCTACGAGCAGTACTTC. This gives the protein CASSSGGHFSYEQYF.

The chain uses TRBV28 and TRBJ1-2; 9 nucleotides agree with TRBD1. The CDR3 has 12 amino acids. The germline gives CDR1 MDHEN, CDR2 SYDVKM. V lost 5 bases and J lost 8; bases outside the gene matches: 3. The CDR3 loop is CASSLDRGGYTF. The CDR3 DNA is TGTGCCAGCAGTCTGGACAGGGGAGGCTACACCTTC.

In its sample, this clonotype was seen many times. The V call is TRBV7-2, the J call TRBJ2-3; TRBD2 is a possible D gene (5 bases). V lost 3 bases, J lost 6 bases, and 10 bases lay in between. The CDR3 has 13 residues. Germline V CDR1 and CDR2: SGHTA, FQGNSA. The CDR3 region has the DNA TGTGCCAGCAGCTTCGGGGTTTCTGATACGCAGTATTTT. Amino acids: CASSFGVSDTQYF.

This clonotype has just a few counts. The chain employs TRBV6-6 and TRBJ2-3; D tentatively fits TRBD1 or TRBD2 (5 bases each). Trimming took 6 bases from V and 8 from J, leaving 12 bases between them. There are 12 residues in the CDR3. The germline V gene encodes CDR1 MNHNY and CDR2 SVGAGI (reference sequence). CDR3 loop: CASRDRGATQYF. The CDR3 nucleotides read TGTGCCAGCAGAGATCGAGGGGCTACGCAGTATTTT.

This clonotype was detected ten times or more. This chain links TRBV5-6 with TRBJ1-4; TRBD1 matches at 8 bases. V gave up 0 bases and J gave up 10 bases; unmatched junction bases: 2. Germline V CDR1 and CDR2: SGHDT, YYEEEE. The CDR3 runs 13 residues. The CDR3 bases are TGTGCCAGCAGCTTGGGGACAGGGAGAAAACTGTTTTTT. Translated, it gives CASSLGTGRKLFF.

Concerning this clonotype: A read error may explain this, as a much larger clone is one base away. The genes are TRBV12-3 or TRBV12-4 and TRBJ2-7; the D gene is possibly TRBD2 (5 bases). The CDR3 totals 14 residues. This CDR3 reads CASSYFERNYGQYF. The CDR3 region has the DNA TGTGCCAGCAGTTACTTCGAGCGGAACTACGGGCAGTACTTC.

This clonotype has more than one count but fewer than ten. The chain has TRBV5-4 and TRBJ2-1; maybe TRBD2 (6 bases). The CDR3 totals 13 residues. Per germline, CDR1 SGHNT and CDR2 YYREEE (reference sequence). V dropped 0 bases and J dropped 10 bases, with 11 bases sitting between them. The CDR3 nucleotides are TGTGCCAGCAGCTTGGAATCGGCGGGGGAGCAGTTCTTC. Its protein is CASSLESAGEQFF.

This clonotype was seen at least ten times. V is TRBV28 and J is TRBJ1-5; no definite D call. V was trimmed by 3 bases and J by 5 bases, leaving 8 bases between them. Germline CDR1 reads MDHEN; CDR2 reads SYDVKM. The CDR3 spans 13 residues. The CDR3 region has the DNA TGTGCCAGCAGTTTGGCCGAGTATCAGCCCCAGCATTTT. It encodes CASSLAEYQPQHF. The full variable domain, completed using reference TRBV28 and TRBJ1-5, is DVKVTQSSRYLVKRTGEKVFLECVQDMDHENMFWYRQDPGLGLRLIYFSYDVKMKEKGDIPEGYSVSREKKERFSLILESASTNQTSMYLCASSLAEYQPQHFGDGTRLSIL.

This clonotype has a handful of counts. The V and J genes are TRBV2 and TRBJ1-2; D unresolved. The V gene lost 0 bases and the J gene lost 7 bases, with 18 bases spanning the gap. The CDR3 covers 16 residues. Germline V gives CDR1 SNHLY, CDR2 FYNNEI. In DNA form, the CDR3 reads TGTGCCAGCAGTGAAGCGCTTCGGGAACGCCAATTTGGCTACACCTTC. Protein product: CASSEALRERQFGYTF.

Only a few counts were recorded for this clonotype. V usage is TRBV6-6 and J usage is TRBJ1-5; D not resolved. Trimming pared 6 bases from V and 1 base from J, leaving 7 bases between. The CDR3 sequence is 13 residues long. Looked up from germline, CDR1 is MNHNY and CDR2 is SVGAGI (reference sequence). The CDR3 here is CASRSWSNQPQHF. The CDR3 nucleotides are TGTGCCAGCAGGAGTTGGAGCAATCAGCCCCAGCATTTT.

This clonotype was found a few times. V usage is TRBV28 and J usage is TRBJ2-5; no firm D call. Germline CDR1 MDHEN, CDR2 SYDVKM. The CDR3 contains 11 residues. With 4 bases removed from V and 5 bases from J, the gap between germline ends came to 5 bases. The CDR3 is CASSYKETQYF. The CDR3 region has the DNA TGTGCCAGCAGTTATAAGGAGACCCAGTACTTC.

This clonotype was found many times. The genes are TRBV6-2 or TRBV6-3 and TRBJ2-1; possible D gene TRBD1, 6 bases. The CDR3 runs to 14 residues. Deletions cut 7 bases from V and 0 bases from J, with 10 bases between. Germline loops: CDR1 MNHEY, CDR2 SVGEGT. This CDR3 is CASTRTVSYNEQFF. The CDR3 region has the DNA TGTGCCAGCACCCGGACAGTCTCCTACAATGAGCAGTTCTTC.

Regarding this clonotype: Just one base apart from a much larger clone, this may be a read error. The genes are TRBV7-9 and TRBJ2-2; no clear D. The V end was cut by 3 bases, the J end by 10 bases, with 9 bases between. This CDR3 is built from 12 residues. The germline CDR1 and CDR2 sequences are SEHNR and FQNEAQ (reference sequence). This CDR3 reads CASSFQAVELFF. In DNA, the CDR3 is TGTGCCAGCAGCTTTCAGGCCGTGGAGCTGTTTTTT.

The CDR3, as DNA: TGCAGCGTTGAGGCGAGGGGCGAGCAGTACTTC. Translating gives CSVEARGEQYF. The gene calls are TRBV29-1 and TRBJ2-7, with D perhaps being TRBD1 or TRBD2 (5 bases each). This CDR3 comprises 11 residues. The V gene lost 3 bases and the J gene lost 6 bases, with 9 bases spanning the gap. Per the germline V gene, CDR1 is SQVTM and CDR2 is ANQGSEA.

This clonotype occurred many times. The chain joins TRBV5-1 to TRBJ2-3; 11 nucleotides agree with TRBD2. The CDR3 is made up of 15 amino acids. V was pared by 4 bases and J by 6 bases, with 7 bases of the junction left unmatched. Germline V gene data show CDR1 as SGHRS and CDR2 as YFSETQ. The CDR3 region is CASSSTGTSGDTQYF. CDR3 DNA sequence: TGCGCCAGCAGCAGCACCGGGACTAGCGGCGATACGCAGTATTTT.